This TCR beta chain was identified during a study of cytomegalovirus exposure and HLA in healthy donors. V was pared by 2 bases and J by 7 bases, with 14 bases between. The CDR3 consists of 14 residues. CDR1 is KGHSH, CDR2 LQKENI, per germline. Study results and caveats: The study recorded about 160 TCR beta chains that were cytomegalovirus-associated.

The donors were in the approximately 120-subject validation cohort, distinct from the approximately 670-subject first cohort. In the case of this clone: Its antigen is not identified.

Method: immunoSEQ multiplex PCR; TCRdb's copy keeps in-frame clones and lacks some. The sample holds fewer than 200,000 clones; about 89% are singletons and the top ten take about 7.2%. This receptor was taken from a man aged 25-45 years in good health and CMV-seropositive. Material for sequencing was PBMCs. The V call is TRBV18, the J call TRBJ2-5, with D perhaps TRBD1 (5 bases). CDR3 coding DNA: TGTGCCAGCTCACCAACGACAGTTCGTGGGACCCAGTACTTC. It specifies CASSPTTVRGTQYF. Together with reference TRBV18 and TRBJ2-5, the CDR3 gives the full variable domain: NAGVMQNPRHLVRRRGQEARLRCSPMKGHSHVYWYRQLPEEGLKFMVYLQKENIIDESGMPKERFSAEFPKEGPSILRIQQVVRGDSAAYFCASSPTTVRGTQYFGPGTRLLVL.